The T cell receptor (beta chain) under discussion was sequenced for a study of long-term antiretroviral therapy in people with HIV. Findings and limits, study-wide: Following ART, diversity rose but still fell short of transplant donor controls. Versus controls, repertoires in people with HIV had narrower CDR3 length ranges.

There was at least one pre-ART PBMC sample for each donor, plus at least two post-ART PBMC samples. On this clone itself: Antigen specificity is unknown.

Sequencing used immunoSEQ v3.0 at survey level. Measured with immunoSEQ multiplex PCR; TCRdb has only the in-frame clones, and not every one. The table includes about 20,000 clones, 80% detected once. This material consisted of unsorted PBMCs, taken 0.2 years after starting antiretroviral therapy. The sequence came from a woman in her 40s with HIV.

The CDR3 loop is CASSLGTGGTDTQYF. CDR3 DNA: TGTGCCAGCAGCTTGGGGACAGGGGGCACAGATACGCAGTATTTT. This sequence joins TRBV5-8 and TRBJ2-3, with 9 bases matching TRBD1. Germline V lookup: CDR1 SGHTS, CDR2 YDEGEE. This CDR3 has 15 residues. The trim removed 0 bases at V and 1 base at J, leaving 0 bases unmatched.